Each of the 15 T cell receptor beta chains below was sequenced from the same sample in a study of Ad26.COV2.S vaccination and SARS-CoV-2 variants. Specified treatment: 19 received Ad26.COV2.S at low or high dose, single or two shots; about 5 received placebo; per-sample allocation not given. Sampling was done on day 63 after the first vaccine or placebo injection. The method was immunoSEQ multiplex PCR; TCRdb's version includes in-frame clones alone and lacks a portion of them. The table records 200,000 to 250,000 clones, approximately 87% of them present only once. The source material was peripheral blood, sampled in a trial of Ad26.COV2.S vaccine versus placebo. All receptors derive from a person between 18 and 59 years old who received the Ad26.COV2.S COVID-19 vaccine or a placebo.

The rearrangement joins TRBV3-1 (or the pseudogene TRBV3-2) to TRBJ2-5; 11 bases match TRBD2. The germline V gene encodes CDR1 LGHDT and CDR2 YNNKEL (reference sequence). Germline trimming cut 4 bases from V and 5 bases from J; bases unmatched to any gene: 9. There are 16 residues in the CDR3. CDR3 DNA: TGTGCCAGCAGCCCCCTGCTAGCGGGGGGCCAGGAGACCCAGTACTTC. Amino acids: CASSPLLAGGQETQYF.

The gene calls are TRBV5-1 and TRBJ2-3, with D possibly matching TRBD1 (6 bases). Germline loops: CDR1 SGHRS, CDR2 YFSETQ. CDR3 length: 16 residues. V shed 0 bases and J shed 1 base, with 12 bases lying between them. CDR3 bases: TGCGCCAGCAGCTTGGCGGGCAGGGGAGGCACAGATACGCAGTATTTT. Translating gives CASSLAGRGGTDTQYF. Complete variable domain (other parts from reference TRBV5-1 and TRBJ2-3): KAGVTQTPRYLIKTRGQQVTLSCSPISGHRSVSWYQQTPGQGLQFLFEYFSETQRNKGNFPGRFSGRQFSNSRSEMNVSTLELGDSALYLCASSLAGRGGTDTQYFGPGTRLTVL.

This clone showed up just a few times. This CDR3 reads CASSAQGLEADTQYF. The CDR3 DNA follows: TGTGCCAGCAGCGCACAGGGACTAGAAGCAGATACGCAGTATTTT. V is TRBV9 and J is TRBJ2-3; 8 positions agree with TRBD2. The CDR3 has 15 residues. Germline V gives CDR1 SGDLS, CDR2 YYNGEE. Losses at the gene ends were 3 bases for V and 4 bases for J; bases not matched to a gene: 7.

V gene TRBV5-1 combines with J gene TRBJ2-7; 7 bases align to TRBD1. CDR1 is SGHRS and CDR2 is YFSETQ in the germline V gene. V shed 2 bases and J 2 bases; nucleotides not matched to a gene: 7. The CDR3 spans 15 residues. CDR3 DNA sequence: TGCGCCAGCAGCTTTGGCGACAGGGTCCCCTACGAGCAGTACTTC. Amino acid sequence: CASSFGDRVPYEQYF.

Regarding this clone: Additional DNA sequences in this sample encode the identical CDR3. V gene TRBV9 combines with J gene TRBJ2-7; D unresolved. V lost 0 bases, J lost 0 bases, and 7 bases lay in between. This CDR3 comprises 14 residues. CDR1 and CDR2 from the germline V gene are SGDLS and YYNGEE. CDR3 in amino acids: CASSVVPSSYEQYF. Here the CDR3 DNA reads TGTGCCAGCAGCGTAGTCCCGAGCTCCTACGAGCAGTACTTC.

The rearrangement uses TRBV18 and TRBJ2-5; no definite D call. Trimming stripped 3 bases from V and 5 bases from J, with 10 bases between. Looked up from germline, CDR1 is KGHSH and CDR2 is LQKENI. This CDR3 is built from 13 residues. CDR3 sequence: CASSPEVRETQYF. The CDR3 DNA sequence: TGTGCCAGCTCACCGGAAGTCAGGGAGACCCAGTACTTC.

The V gene is TRBV6-2 or TRBV6-3, the J gene TRBJ2-7; TRBD1 agrees at 7 bases. The length of the CDR3 is 14 residues. V trimming: 4 bases; J trimming: 3 bases; junction bases outside the gene matches: 6. The germline CDR1 and CDR2 sequences are MNHEY and SVGEGT. In nucleotides, the CDR3 is TGTGCCAGCAGTTCCTCTGACAGGGACTACGAGCAGTACTTC. Translated, it gives CASSSSDRDYEQYF.

The rearrangement joins TRBV28 to TRBJ1-1; 7 nucleotides align to TRBD1. This CDR3 comprises 14 residues. The germline CDR1 and CDR2 sequences are MDHEN and SYDVKM. J was trimmed by 1 base and V by 6 bases; bases with no gene match: 5. CDR3 amino acids: CASSPGGSNTEAFF. Written as DNA, the CDR3 is TGTGCCAGCAGCCCAGGGGGATCGAACACTGAAGCTTTCTTT.

The J gene is TRBJ2-7, the V gene TRBV11-2, with TRBD1 matching 10 bases. CDR3 length equals 15 residues. Germline lookup yields CDR1 SGHAT and CDR2 FQNNGV. The J segment lost 5 bases and the V segment lost 6 bases, leaving 10 bases of the junction unmatched. In DNA, the CDR3 is TGTGCCAGCAGGGCCTTTGGACAGGGGGTCGACGAGCAGTACTTC. This translates into CASRAFGQGVDEQYF.

The chain carries TRBV10-3 and TRBJ2-5; 9 bases align to TRBD2. With 6 bases clipped from V and 5 bases from J, the junction kept 16 bases outside the gene matches. The germline CDR1 and CDR2 sequences are ENHRY and SYGVKD. The CDR3 sequence is 17 residues long. The chain's CDR3 is CAIRGSSGNEGRETQYF. The CDR3 region has the DNA TGTGCCATCAGGGGGTCTAGCGGGAATGAGGGTCGGGAGACCCAGTACTTC.

The CDR3 sequence: CATSVEGDYNEQFF. The CDR3, as DNA: TGTGCCACATCGGTTGAGGGCGACTACAATGAGCAGTTCTTC. J is TRBJ2-1 and V is TRBV7-6; D might be TRBD2 (5 bases). V was trimmed by 10 bases and J by 3 bases, leaving 16 bases between them. Germline assignment: CDR1 SGHVS and CDR2 FNYEAQ. The CDR3 consists of 14 residues. Full variable domain (missing parts from reference TRBV7-6 and TRBJ2-1): GAGVSQSPRYKVTKRGQDVALRCDPISGHVSLYWYRQALGQGPEFLTYFNYEAQQDKSGLPNDRFSAERPEGSISTLTIQRTEQRDSAMYRCATSVEGDYNEQFFGPGTRLTVL.

The chain couples TRBV19 to TRBJ1-5; 7 bases map to TRBD1. V was clipped by 6 bases and J by 4 bases; unmatched bases: 6. Germline V gives CDR1 LNHDA, CDR2 SQIVND (reference sequence). This CDR3 spans 14 amino acids. The CDR3 here is CASRNDRENQPQHF. CDR3 coding DNA: TGTGCCAGTAGAAACGACAGGGAGAATCAGCCCCAGCATTTT.

CDR3 protein: CASSQGDRGIYEQYF. In DNA form, the CDR3 reads TGCGCCAGCAGCCAAGGGGACAGAGGAATCTACGAGCAGTACTTC. The chain is built from TRBV4-3 and TRBJ2-7; 7 bases are shared with TRBD1. CDR1 is LGHNA, CDR2 YSLEER, per germline. This CDR3 contains 15 residues. The V and J ends lost 1 base and 3 bases, in that order; junction bases with no gene match: 6.

A note on this clone: Other DNA sequences in the sample encode the same CDR3. V is TRBV28 and J is TRBJ2-7; D remains unclear. Germline CDR1 MDHEN, CDR2 SYDVKM. The CDR3 spans 13 residues. Trimming shortened V by 2 bases and J by 1 base, and 6 bases separated the two germline ends. The CDR3 loop reads CASSLAGSYEQYF. Written as DNA, the CDR3 is TGTGCCAGCAGTTTAGCCGGTTCCTACGAGCAGTACTTC.

The chain has TRBV6-2 or TRBV6-3 and TRBJ2-1; maybe TRBD1 (5 bases). With 4 bases removed from V and 6 bases from J, the gap between germline ends came to 22 bases. Germline CDR1 and CDR2: MNHEY and SVGEGT. This CDR3 spans 17 amino acids. The CDR3 loop is CASSSSLLDTHRNEQFF. CDR3 DNA: TGTGCCAGCAGTTCCTCGCTCTTGGACACCCACCGCAATGAGCAGTTCTTC.